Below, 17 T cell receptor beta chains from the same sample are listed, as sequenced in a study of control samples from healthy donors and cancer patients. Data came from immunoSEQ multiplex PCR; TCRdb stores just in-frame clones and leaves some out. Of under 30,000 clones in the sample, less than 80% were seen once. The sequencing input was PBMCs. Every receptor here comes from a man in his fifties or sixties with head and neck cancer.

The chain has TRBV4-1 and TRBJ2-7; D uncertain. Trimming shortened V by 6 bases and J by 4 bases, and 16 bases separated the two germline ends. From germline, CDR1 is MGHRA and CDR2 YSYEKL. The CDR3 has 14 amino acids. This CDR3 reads CASSQFQSVYEQYF. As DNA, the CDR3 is TGCGCCAGCAGTCAGTTTCAGAGCGTATACGAGCAGTACTTC.

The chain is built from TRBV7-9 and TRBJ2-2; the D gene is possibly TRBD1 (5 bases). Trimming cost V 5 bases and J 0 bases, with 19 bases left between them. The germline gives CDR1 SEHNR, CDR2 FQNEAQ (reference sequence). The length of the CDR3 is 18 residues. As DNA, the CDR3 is TGTGCCAGCAGCGTATTACCTGTGGGGCGTGCGAACACCGGGGAGCTGTTTTTT. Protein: CASSVLPVGRANTGELFF.

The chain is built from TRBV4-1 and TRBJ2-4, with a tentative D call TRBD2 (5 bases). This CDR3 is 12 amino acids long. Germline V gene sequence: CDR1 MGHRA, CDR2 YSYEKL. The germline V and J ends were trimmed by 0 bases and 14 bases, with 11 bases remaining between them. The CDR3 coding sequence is TGCGCCAGCAGCCAAGAGTCCAGAGGGAAGTACTTC. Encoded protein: CASSQESRGKYF.

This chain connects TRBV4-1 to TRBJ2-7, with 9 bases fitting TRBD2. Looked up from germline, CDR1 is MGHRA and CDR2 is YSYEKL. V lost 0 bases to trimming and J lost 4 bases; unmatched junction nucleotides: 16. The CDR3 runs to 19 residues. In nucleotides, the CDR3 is TGCGCCAGCAGCCAAGAAGAAGCGGGAGGAAGTATTTGGTTATACGAGCAGTACTTC. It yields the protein CASSQEEAGGSIWLYEQYF.

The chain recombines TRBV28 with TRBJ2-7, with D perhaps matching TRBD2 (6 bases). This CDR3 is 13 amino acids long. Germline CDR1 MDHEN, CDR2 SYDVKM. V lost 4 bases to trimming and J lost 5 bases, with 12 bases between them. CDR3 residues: CASSSLLADEQYF. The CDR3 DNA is TGTGCCAGCAGTTCCCTACTAGCTGACGAGCAGTACTTC.

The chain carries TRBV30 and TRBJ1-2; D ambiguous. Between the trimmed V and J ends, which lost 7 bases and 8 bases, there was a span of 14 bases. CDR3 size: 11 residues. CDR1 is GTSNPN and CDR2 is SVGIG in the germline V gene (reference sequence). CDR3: CAYTNGVGYTF. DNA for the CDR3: TGTGCCTACACTAACGGGGTAGGCTACACCTTC.

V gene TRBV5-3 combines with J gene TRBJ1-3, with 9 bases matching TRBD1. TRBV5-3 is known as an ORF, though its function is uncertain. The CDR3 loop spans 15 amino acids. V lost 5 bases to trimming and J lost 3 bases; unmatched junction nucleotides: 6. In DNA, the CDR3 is TGTGCCAGAAGGTCACAGGGGGCGAATGGAAACACCATATATTTT. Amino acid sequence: CARRSQGANGNTIYF.

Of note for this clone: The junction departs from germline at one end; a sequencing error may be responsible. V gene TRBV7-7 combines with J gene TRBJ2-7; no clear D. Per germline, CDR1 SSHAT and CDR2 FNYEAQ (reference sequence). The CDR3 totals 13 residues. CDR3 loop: CASSLASGHEQYF. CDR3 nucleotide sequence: TGTGCTAGCAGCTTAGCCTCCGGCCACGAGCAGTACTTC.

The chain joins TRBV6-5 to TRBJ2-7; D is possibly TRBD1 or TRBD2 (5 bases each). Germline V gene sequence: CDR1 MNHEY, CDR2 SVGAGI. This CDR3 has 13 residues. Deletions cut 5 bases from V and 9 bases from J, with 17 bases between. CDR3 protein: CASSPLGTAMQYF. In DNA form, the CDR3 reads TGTGCCAGCAGTCCCCTAGGGACGGCAATGCAGTACTTC.

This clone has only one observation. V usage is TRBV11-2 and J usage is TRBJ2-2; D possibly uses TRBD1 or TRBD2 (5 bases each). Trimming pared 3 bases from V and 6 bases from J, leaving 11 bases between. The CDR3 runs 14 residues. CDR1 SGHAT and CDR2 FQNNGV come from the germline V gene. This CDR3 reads CASSFGGSPGELFF. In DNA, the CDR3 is TGTGCCAGCAGCTTTGGGGGATCCCCCGGGGAGCTGTTTTTT.

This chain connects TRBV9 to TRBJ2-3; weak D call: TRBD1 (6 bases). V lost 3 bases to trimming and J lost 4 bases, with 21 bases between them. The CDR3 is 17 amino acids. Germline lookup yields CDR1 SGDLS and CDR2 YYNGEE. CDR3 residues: CASSAANRASLSDTQYF. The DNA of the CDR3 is TGTGCCAGCAGCGCTGCCAACAGGGCCTCGTTGTCAGATACGCAGTATTTT.

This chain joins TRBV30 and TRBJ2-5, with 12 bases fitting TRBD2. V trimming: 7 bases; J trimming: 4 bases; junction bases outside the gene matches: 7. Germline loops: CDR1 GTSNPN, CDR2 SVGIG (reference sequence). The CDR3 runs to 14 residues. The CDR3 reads CALVLAGGRETQYF. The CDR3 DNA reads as TGTGCCTTAGTACTAGCGGGAGGAAGAGAGACCCAGTACTTC.

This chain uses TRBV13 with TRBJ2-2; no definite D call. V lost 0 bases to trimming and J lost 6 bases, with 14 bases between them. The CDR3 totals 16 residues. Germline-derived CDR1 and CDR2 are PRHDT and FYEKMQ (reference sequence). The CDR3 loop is CASSLGRRIGAGELFF. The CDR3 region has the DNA TGTGCCAGCAGCTTAGGGCGCAGGATTGGCGCCGGGGAGCTGTTTTTT.

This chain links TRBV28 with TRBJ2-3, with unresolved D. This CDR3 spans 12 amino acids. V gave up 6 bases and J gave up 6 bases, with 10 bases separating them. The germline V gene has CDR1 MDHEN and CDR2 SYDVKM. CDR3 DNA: TGTGCCAGCAGCCGGATGTTGGATACGCAGTATTTT. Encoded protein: CASSRMLDTQYF.

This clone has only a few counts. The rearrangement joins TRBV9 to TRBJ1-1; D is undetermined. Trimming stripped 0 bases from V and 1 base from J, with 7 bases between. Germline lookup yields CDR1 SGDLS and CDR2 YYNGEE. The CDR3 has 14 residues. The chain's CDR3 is CASSVVSGNTEAFF. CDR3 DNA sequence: TGTGCCAGCAGCGTAGTCTCCGGGAACACTGAAGCTTTCTTT.

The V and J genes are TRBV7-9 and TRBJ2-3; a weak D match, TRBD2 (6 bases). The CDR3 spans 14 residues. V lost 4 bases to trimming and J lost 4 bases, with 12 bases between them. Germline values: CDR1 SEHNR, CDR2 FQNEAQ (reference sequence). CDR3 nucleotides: TGTGCCAGCAGCTCCCGACTAGGGGCAGATACGCAGTATTTT. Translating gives CASSSRLGADTQYF.

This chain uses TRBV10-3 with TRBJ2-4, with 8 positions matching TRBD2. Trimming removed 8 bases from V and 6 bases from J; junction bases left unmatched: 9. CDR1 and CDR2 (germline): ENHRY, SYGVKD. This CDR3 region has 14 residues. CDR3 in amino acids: CAISGGPTGNIQYF. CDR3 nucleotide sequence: TGTGCCATCTCGGGAGGGCCCACGGGAAACATTCAGTACTTC.